This record concerns one T cell receptor (beta chain) sequence. Antigen unknown. This sample was taken from a study of T cell responses to AZD1222 COVID-19 vaccine. The study, taken as a whole, reports: Clonal diversity may have been underestimated in mostly white British donors. As reported, nearly half of all spike-specific TCRs target variant regions that are unmutated. Repertoires were obtained solely post-peak T cell response.

Assay used: immunoSEQ multiplex PCR; TCRdb lists only in-frame clones, some missing. The table has some 120,000 clones, about 89% seen once. The source of this sequence is an adult in good health. The input for sequencing was peripheral blood, taken on day 0 of MenACWY control vaccination.

Here the CDR3 reads CAISESSGTGVGYTF. The CDR3 nucleotides read TGTGCCATCAGTGAGTCTTCCGGGACAGGGGTCGGCTACACCTTC. The chain joins TRBV10-3 to TRBJ1-2; TRBD1 matches at 10 bases. The CDR3 has 15 residues. V was pared by 0 bases and J by 8 bases, with 6 bases of the junction left unmatched. Germline values: CDR1 ENHRY, CDR2 SYGVKD.